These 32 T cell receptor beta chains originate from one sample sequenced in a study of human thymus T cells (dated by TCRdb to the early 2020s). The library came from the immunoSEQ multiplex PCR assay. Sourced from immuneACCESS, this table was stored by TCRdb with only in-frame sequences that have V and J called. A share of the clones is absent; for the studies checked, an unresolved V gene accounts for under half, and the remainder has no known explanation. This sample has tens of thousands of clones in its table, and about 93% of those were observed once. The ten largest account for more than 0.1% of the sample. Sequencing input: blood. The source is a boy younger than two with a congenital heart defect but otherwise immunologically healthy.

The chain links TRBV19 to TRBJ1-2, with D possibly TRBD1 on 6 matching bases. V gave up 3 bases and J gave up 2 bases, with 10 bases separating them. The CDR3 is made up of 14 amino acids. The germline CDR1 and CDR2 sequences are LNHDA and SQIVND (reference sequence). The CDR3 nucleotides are TGTGCCAGTAGTATCTGGGGGCGGAACTATGGCTACACCTTC. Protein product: CASSIWGRNYGYTF.

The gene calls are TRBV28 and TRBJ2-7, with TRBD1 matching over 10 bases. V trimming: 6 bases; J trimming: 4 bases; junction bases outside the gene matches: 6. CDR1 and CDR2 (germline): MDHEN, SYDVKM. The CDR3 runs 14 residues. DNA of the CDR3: TGTGCCAGCAGACTAATGGGACAGGGGTACGAGCAGTACTTC. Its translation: CASRLMGQGYEQYF.

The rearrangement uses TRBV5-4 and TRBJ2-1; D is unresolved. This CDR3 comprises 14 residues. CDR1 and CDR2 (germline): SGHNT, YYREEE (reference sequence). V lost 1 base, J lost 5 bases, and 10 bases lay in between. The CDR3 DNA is TGTGCCAGCAGCTTGAGGGTAGCTGACAATGAGCAGTTCTTC. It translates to CASSLRVADNEQFF.

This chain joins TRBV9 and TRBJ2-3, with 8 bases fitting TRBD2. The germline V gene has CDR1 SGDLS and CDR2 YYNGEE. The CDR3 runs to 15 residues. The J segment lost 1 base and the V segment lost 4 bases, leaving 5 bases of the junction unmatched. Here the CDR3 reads CASSLTGGGTDTQYF. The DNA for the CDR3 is TGTGCCAGCAGCCTCACGGGGGGGGGCACAGATACGCAGTATTTT. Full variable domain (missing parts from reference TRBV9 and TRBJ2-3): DSGVTQTPKHLITATGQRVTLRCSPRSGDLSVYWYQQSLDQGLQFLIQYYNGEERAKGNILERFSAQQFPDLHSELNLSSLELGDSALYFCASSLTGGGTDTQYFGPGTRLTVL.

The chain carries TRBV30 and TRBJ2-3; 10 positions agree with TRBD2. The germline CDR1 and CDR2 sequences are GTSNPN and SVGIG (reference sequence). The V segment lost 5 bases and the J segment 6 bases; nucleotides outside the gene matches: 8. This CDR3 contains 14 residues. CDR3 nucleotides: TGTGCCTGGCCGAGCGGGGGGGCAGAGGATACGCAGTATTTT. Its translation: CAWPSGGAEDTQYF.

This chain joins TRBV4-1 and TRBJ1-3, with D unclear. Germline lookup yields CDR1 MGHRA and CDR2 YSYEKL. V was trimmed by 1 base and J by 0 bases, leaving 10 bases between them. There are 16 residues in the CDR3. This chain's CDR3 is CASSQGEGYSGNTIYF. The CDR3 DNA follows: TGCGCCAGCAGCCAAGGGGAGGGATACTCTGGAAACACCATATATTTT.

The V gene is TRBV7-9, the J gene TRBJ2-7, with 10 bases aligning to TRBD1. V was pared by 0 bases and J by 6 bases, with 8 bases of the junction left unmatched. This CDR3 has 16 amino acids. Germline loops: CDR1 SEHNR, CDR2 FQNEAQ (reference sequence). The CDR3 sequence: CASSLADRGSRGEQYF. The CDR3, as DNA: TGTGCCAGCAGCTTAGCGGACAGGGGGTCTCGAGGCGAGCAGTACTTC.

DNA of the CDR3: TGTGCCAGCAGCTTACAGGGGGCAGATACGCAGTATTTT. Protein sequence: CASSLQGADTQYF. The V gene is TRBV7-2, the J gene TRBJ2-3, with TRBD1 identical over 7 bases. Germline V gene lookup returns CDR1 SGHTA and CDR2 FQGNSA. Unmatched junction bases numbered 0, after V lost 2 bases and J lost 4 bases. The CDR3 spans 13 residues.

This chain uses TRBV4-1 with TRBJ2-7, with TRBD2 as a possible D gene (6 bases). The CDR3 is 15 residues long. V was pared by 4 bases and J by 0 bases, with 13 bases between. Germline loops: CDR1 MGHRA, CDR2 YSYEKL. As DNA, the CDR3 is TGCGCCAGCAGCCTCACGGTGGGGGGCTCCTACGAGCAGTACTTC. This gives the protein CASSLTVGGSYEQYF.

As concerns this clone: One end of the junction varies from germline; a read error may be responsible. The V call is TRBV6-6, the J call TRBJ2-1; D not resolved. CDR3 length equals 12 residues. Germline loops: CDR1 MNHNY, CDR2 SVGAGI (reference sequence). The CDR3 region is CASSYSDNEQFF. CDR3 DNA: TGTGCCAGCAGTTACTCCGACAATGAGCAGTTCTTC.

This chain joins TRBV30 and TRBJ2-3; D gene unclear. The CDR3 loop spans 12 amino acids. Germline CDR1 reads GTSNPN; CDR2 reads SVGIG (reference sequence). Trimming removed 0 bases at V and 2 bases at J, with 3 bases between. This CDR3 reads CAWSVNTDTQYF. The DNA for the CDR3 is TGTGCCTGGAGTGTAAACACAGATACGCAGTATTTT.

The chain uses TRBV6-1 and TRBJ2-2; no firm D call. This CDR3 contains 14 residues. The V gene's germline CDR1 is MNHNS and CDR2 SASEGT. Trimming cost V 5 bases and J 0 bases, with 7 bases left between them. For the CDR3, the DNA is TGTGCCAGCAGTCCGAACGCGAACACCGGGGAGCTGTTTTTT. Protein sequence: CASSPNANTGELFF.

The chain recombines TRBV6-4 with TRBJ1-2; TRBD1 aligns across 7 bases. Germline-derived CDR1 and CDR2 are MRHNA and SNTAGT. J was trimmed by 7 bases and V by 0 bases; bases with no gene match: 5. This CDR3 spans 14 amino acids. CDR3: CASSDSGGPGGYTF. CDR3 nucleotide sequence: TGTGCCAGCAGTGACTCAGGGGGCCCCGGTGGCTACACCTTC.

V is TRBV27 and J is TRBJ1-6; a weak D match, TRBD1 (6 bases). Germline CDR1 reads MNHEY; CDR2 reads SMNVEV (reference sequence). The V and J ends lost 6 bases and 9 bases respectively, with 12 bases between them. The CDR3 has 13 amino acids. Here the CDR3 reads CASRPTGSSPLHF. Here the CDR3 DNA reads TGTGCCAGCAGACCCACAGGGTCTTCACCCCTCCACTTT.

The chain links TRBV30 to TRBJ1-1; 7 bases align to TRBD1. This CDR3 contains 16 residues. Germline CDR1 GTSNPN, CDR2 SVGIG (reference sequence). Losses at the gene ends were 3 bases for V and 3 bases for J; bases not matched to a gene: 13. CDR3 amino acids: CAWRGPTGAQDTEAFF. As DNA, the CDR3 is TGTGCCTGGAGGGGGCCCACAGGGGCGCAGGACACTGAAGCTTTCTTT.

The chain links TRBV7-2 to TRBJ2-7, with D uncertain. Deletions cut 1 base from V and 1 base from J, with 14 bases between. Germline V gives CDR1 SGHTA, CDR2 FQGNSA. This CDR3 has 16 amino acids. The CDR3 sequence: CASSLDFVARSYEQYF. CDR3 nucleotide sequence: TGTGCCAGCAGCTTAGACTTCGTGGCTAGATCCTACGAGCAGTACTTC.

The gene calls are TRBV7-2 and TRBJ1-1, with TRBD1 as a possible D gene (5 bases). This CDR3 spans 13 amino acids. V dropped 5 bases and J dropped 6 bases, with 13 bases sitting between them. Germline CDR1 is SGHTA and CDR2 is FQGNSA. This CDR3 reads CASSLDRGAEAFF. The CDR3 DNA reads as TGTGCCAGCAGCCTGGACCGGGGGGCTGAAGCTTTCTTT.

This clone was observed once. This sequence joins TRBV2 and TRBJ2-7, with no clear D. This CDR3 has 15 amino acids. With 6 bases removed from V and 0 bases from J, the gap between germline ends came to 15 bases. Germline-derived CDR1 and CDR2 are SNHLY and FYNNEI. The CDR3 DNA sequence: TGTGCCAGCAGATCCAGCCTAACTATCTCCTACGAGCAGTACTTC. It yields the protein CASRSSLTISYEQYF.

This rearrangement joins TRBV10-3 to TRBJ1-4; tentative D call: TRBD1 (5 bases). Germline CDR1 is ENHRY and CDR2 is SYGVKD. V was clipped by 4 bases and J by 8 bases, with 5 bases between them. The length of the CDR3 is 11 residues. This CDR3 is CAISGGEKLFF. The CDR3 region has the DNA TGTGCCATCAGTGGGGGGGAAAAACTGTTTTTT.

CDR3 nucleotides: TGTGCCAGTACCCCGGACAGGGGCCGGGGCTACACCTTC. As protein: CASTPDRGRGYTF. The chain carries TRBV19 and TRBJ1-2; the match to TRBD1 covers 9 bases. Germline trimming cut 7 bases from V and 8 bases from J; bases unmatched to any gene: 8. CDR1 is LNHDA and CDR2 is SQIVND in the germline V gene (reference sequence). The CDR3 runs 13 residues. The whole variable domain, filled in from reference TRBV19 and TRBJ1-2, reads DGGITQSPKYLFRKEGQNVTLSCEQNLNHDAMYWYRQDPGQGLRLIYYSQIVNDFQKGDIAEGYSVSREKKESFPLTVTSAQKNPTAFYLCASTPDRGRGYTFGSGTRLTVV.

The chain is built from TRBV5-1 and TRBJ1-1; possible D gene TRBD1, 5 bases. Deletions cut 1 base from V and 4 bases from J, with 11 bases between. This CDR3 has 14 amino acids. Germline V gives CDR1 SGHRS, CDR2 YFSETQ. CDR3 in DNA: TGCGCCAGCAGCTTGAGGGGATCCAGCACTGAAGCTTTCTTT. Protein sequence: CASSLRGSSTEAFF.

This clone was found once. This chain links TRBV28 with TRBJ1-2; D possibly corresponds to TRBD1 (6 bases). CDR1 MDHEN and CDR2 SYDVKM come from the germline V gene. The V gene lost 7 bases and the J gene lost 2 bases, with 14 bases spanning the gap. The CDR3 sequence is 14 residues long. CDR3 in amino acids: CASTESQGNYGYTF. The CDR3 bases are TGTGCCAGCACCGAATCTCAGGGGAACTATGGCTACACCTTC.

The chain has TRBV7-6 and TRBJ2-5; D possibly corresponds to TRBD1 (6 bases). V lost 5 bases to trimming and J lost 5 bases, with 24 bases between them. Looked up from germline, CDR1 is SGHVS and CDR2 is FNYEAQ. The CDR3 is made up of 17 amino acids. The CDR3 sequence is CASSIYGPGAEDETQYF. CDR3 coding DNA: TGTGCCAGCAGCATTTACGGCCCAGGGGCGGAGGACGAGACCCAGTACTTC. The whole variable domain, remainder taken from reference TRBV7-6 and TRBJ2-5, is GAGVSQSPRYKVTKRGQDVALRCDPISGHVSLYWYRQALGQGPEFLTYFNYEAQQDKSGLPNDRFSAERPEGSISTLTIQRTEQRDSAMYRCASSIYGPGAEDETQYFGPGTRLLVL.

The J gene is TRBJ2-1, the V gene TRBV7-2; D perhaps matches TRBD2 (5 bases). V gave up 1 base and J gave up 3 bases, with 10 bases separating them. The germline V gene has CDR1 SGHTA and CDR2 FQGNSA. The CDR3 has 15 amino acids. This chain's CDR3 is CASSLEDSSYNEQFF. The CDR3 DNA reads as TGTGCCAGCAGCTTAGAGGACTCAAGCTACAATGAGCAGTTCTTC. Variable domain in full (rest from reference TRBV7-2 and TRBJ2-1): GAGVSQSPSNKVTEKGKDVELRCDPISGHTALYWYRQSLGQGLEFLIYFQGNSAPDKSGLPSDRFSAERTGGSVSTLTIQRTQQEDSAVYLCASSLEDSSYNEQFFGPGTRLTVL.

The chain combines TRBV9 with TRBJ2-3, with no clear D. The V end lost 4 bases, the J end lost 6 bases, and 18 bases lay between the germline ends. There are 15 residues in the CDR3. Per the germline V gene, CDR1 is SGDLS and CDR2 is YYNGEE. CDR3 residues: CASSPAARSTDTQYF. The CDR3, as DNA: TGTGCCAGCAGCCCAGCCGCGCGTTCAACTGATACGCAGTATTTT.

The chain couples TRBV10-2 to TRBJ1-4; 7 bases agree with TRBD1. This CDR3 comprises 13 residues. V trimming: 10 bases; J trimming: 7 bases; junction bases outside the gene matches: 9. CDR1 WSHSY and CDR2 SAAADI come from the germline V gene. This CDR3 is CATTTGLFEKLFF. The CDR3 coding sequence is TGCGCCACGACGACAGGGCTTTTTGAAAAACTGTTTTTT.

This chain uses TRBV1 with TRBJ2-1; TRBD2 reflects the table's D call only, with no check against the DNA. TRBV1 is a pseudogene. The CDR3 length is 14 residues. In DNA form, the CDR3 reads TGCACCAGCAGCCGAGCGGGGTCTAACAATGAGCAGTTCTTC. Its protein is CTSSRAGSNNEQFF.

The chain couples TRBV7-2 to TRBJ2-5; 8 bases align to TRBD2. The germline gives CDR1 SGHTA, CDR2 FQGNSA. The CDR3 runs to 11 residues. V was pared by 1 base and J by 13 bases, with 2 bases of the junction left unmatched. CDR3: CASSLVAGGYF. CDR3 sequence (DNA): TGTGCCAGCAGCTTAGTGGCGGGGGGGTACTTC.

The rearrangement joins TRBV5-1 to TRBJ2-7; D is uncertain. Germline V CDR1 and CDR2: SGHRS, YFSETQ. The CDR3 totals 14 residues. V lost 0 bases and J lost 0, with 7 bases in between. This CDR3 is CASSLGGSSYEQYF. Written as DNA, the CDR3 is TGCGCCAGCAGCTTGGGCGGCAGCTCCTACGAGCAGTACTTC.

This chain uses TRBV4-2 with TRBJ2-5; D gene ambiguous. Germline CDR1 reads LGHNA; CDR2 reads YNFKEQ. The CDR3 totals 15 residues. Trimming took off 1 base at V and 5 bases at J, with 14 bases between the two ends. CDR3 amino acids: CASSQVPVLEETQYF. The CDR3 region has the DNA TGTGCCAGCAGCCAAGTTCCGGTCCTGGAGGAGACCCAGTACTTC.

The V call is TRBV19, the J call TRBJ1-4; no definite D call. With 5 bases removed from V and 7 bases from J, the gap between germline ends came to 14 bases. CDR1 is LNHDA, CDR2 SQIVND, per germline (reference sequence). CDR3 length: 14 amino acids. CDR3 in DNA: TGTGCCAGTAGTGCCCGGGCCCCTGGTGAAAAACTGTTTTTT. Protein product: CASSARAPGEKLFF.

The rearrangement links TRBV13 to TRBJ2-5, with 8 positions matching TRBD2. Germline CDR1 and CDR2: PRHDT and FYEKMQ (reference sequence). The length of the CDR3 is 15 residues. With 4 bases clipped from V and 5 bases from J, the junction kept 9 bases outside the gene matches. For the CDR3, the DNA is TGTGCCAGCAGCTCAGGAGCGGGGGACCTGGAGACCCAGTACTTC. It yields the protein CASSSGAGDLETQYF.